This TCR beta chain was identified during a study of cytomegalovirus exposure and HLA in healthy donors (dated by TCRdb to about 2017). About the study as a whole: An earlier analysis of roughly 610 of the donors reported approximately 260 Gb of sequence data and 90 million to 120 million unique TCR beta sequences obtained from roughly 180 million T cells. The later analysis used no new phenotypic data to find candidate immune exposures, relying instead on TCR beta sequences and their occurrence across donors. Four or five DR-DQ haplotypes were handled as single units for association and clustering, since linkage in the cohort was strong. Typing coverage differed by locus: A, B, C, DRB1 and DQB1 were typed in about 620-630 donors, DQA1 in about 560, DPA1 in 600 to 610, and DPB1 in 400 to 490. An earlier analysis of 587 of the donors used high-throughput TCR beta sequencing to judge whether each TCR beta V gene segment behaved as functional or pseudogenic. Besides the first cohort of roughly 700 subjects, a separate validation cohort made up of over 100 different subjects was used. Every repertoire in the discovery cohort had been generated on one and the same sequencing platform. An early release covering just under 650 HLA-typed donors comprised 250 to 350 gigabases of sequencing data and about 90 million unique TCR sequences. Donor age, sex, ethnicity and CMV serostatus were compiled together with the repertoire data. In a later analysis, previously published TCR beta repertoires from roughly 710 donors were re-analyzed and high-resolution HLA genotyping was added so that TCR occurrence patterns could be studied. The study combined high-throughput TCR immunosequencing, statistical association of individual TCRs with disease status, and machine learning to predict cytomegalovirus infection status. Across some 400 genotyped donors of the cohort, an average of about 200,000 unique TCR beta nucleotide sequences per donor were sequenced, and 15% to 20% of those sequences were non-productive. The study aimed to test whether cataloging public T cell receptors could reveal signatures of past pathogen exposure. Among the approximately 430 genotyped donors, around 81% belonged to the genetic ancestry cluster associated with self-reported Caucasian donors. Class I and class II HLA loci were covered by the typing at four-digit resolution. In a later genetic analysis, genome-wide SNP genotypes for about 60% of the 666 donors were used, and that subset was treated as a discovery cohort. The study profiled the T cell repertoires of some 610 subjects by immunosequencing and related them to cytomegalovirus serostatus. Findings and caveats that apply to the study as a whole: This cohort had only TCR beta chains sequenced, and the lack of alpha or paired-chain data limited which features could be detected. In vitro tests confirmed that three of the cytomegalovirus-associated TCR beta chains recognize cytomegalovirus antigens. A cluster of highly shared sequence variants was judged likely to represent a technical artifact of the sequencing pipeline. CMV serostatus was the only immune exposure information available for the cohort. Because some donors lacked HLA typing at each locus, the association tests relied only on the typed subset. Linkage disequilibrium might explain the correlated functional status among segregating V segments, but an unknown experimental factor could not be ruled out. A later analysis reported that several top co-occurrence clusters appeared linked to parvovirus B19, influenza, CMV and Epstein-Barr virus. Most TCR sequences were observed very rarely across donors, whereas some public TCRs were present in many individuals. A later analysis associated about 17,000 TCR beta sequences with specific HLA alleles at a false discovery rate of 0.05. A total of fewer than 200 TCR beta chains were listed by the study as associated with cytomegalovirus. V-gene and J-gene trimming of TCR beta chains was associated with a missense DCLRE1C variant in a later genetic analysis, and the association was replicated in an independent cohort. According to the authors, the approach could potentially be generalized to other disease states and immunological phenotypes. In an earlier analysis of some 500 of the donors, most TCR beta V segments appeared in productive rearrangements about 87% or about 30% of the time, broadly matching IMGT annotations. A further reported finding was that TCR beta sequences accurately predicted the HLA-A and HLA-B alleles for most subjects in the first cohort. Sequencing depth was assumed to be roughly uniform across donors in the presence/absence analyses, though that assumption may not hold. The classifier was reported to diagnose cytomegalovirus status with high specificity and sensitivity in both the original and validation cohorts. The earlier analysis of nearly 600 of the donors excluded 15 to 20 rarely observed V segments, including chromosome 9 orphons, because counts were too low. Most CMV-associated TCR beta chains appeared to be HLA-restricted in a later analysis, and the HLA associations seemed to be driven largely by CMV exposure. Compared with equally common non-associated chains, HLA-associated TCR beta chains in a later analysis were more clonally expanded and had lower generation probabilities. Assigning TCR associations to individual alleles was difficult when HLA alleles, especially DR and DQ, strongly co-occurred. In a later analysis, TCR association rates were found to vary across HLA loci, with the most associated TCRs seen for DRB1 alleles and the fewest for HLA-C alleles. Compared with the approximately 720-donor mean, donors in an Asian-associated ancestry cluster had fewer N-insertions in productive TCRs, according to a later genetic analysis.

The library was made by the immunoSEQ multiplex PCR assay. A mixture of 60 forward primers for TCR Vbeta segments and 13 reverse primers for TCR Jbeta segments was used in the multiplex PCR. Amplification of the CDR3 region of rearranged TCR beta genes was performed with a multiplex PCR assay on genomic DNA. On the Illumina HiSeq System, the amplified TCR beta libraries were sequenced as 87-base-pair reads. Per the original workflow: Across the 500 to 750 repertoires, a later analysis counted 80 million or so unique TCR beta chains, about 10 million of which were shared by at least two donors. Raw reads were error-corrected and collapsed into unique sequences by a nearest-neighbor algorithm in which closely related sequences were merged to remove PCR and sequencing errors. CDR3 sequences were aligned to IMGT reference sequences to assign V, D and J gene segments. For a sequence to be retained, at least a six-nucleotide match to both a V gene segment and a J gene segment was required. Rearrangements were classified as productive when the CDR3 lacked stop codons and remained in frame with V and J, and all other rearrangements were classified as non-productive. Following IMGT convention, CDR3 was defined as the stretch from the second conserved V-encoded cysteine up to the conserved J-encoded phenylalanine. In an earlier analysis of approximately 500 of the donors, sequences lacking an unambiguous match to a single V gene segment were excluded. An earlier analysis of several hundred of the donors called V segments functional above 56.7% productive rearrangements and segregating when the between-donor standard deviation exceeded 5%. To diagnose cytomegalovirus status from the catalog of TCR beta chain sequences, a statistical classification framework was built. A later analysis assigned V and J genes by comparing TCR nucleotide sequences with IMGT/GENE-DB human TR gene sequences. A later analysis assigned CDR3 sequences and most-parsimonious VDJ recombination scenarios with the TCRdist pipeline. In a later analysis, every TCR beta chain was defined by the combination of its CDR3 amino acid sequence and its V-gene family, and reads without a unique V-gene family were dropped. In a later analysis, around 650 highly shared, low-generation-probability nucleotide sequences were removed to address suspected cross-contamination and a sequencing artifact. For each public chain, a later analysis derived a clonal expansion index from normalized ranks of inferred template counts within each repertoire. In a later analysis, generation probabilities were computed using a VDJ recombination model fitted to out-of-frame rearrangements, and the results were checked against IGoR. A later analysis scored TCR-TCR, TCR-HLA and TCR-CMV co-occurrence with hypergeometric tests, applying a repertoire-size bias correction to TCR pairs. A later analysis estimated false discovery rates by permuting HLA or CMV assignments 20 times. In a later analysis, co-occurring TCRs were grouped with DBSCAN, and TCRdist sequence similarity was added when clustering was performed within HLA-allele-positive subsets. Repertoires with fewer than 30,000 or more than 120,000 public chains were left out of co-occurrence clustering, as were five repertoires with anomalous nucleotide sharing. Entries here come from immuneACCESS through TCRdb and include only in-frame sequences with V and J called. Some clones fail to appear in such tables; in the studies checked, an unresolved V gene covers under half of the shortfall, and the cause of the remainder is unknown. Clonal size and the V and J genes are those of that table, whereas D and trimming came from the DNA. In this sample the table shows around 180,000 clones, roughly 80% of which occur a single time. Approximately 2.4% of the sample rests with the top ten.

As concerns this clone: Its antigen is not yet known. No much larger clonotype is one base removed from it; base qualities were not supplied.

The cohort consisted of 666 healthy bone marrow donors. At the time of sampling, every cohort member was nominally healthy, though immune exposures that went unrecorded were likely present. The donor was CMV seronegative and belonged to the group of 352 seronegative cohort members. Each donor provided a peripheral blood sample, and peripheral blood mononuclear cells were used for TCR beta sequencing. Genomic DNA was extracted from the blood cell samples with the Qiagen DNeasy Blood Extraction Kit. The sequencing sample was made of PBMCs. This TCR was recovered from a male donor in good health and CMV-seronegative.

The CDR3 protein: CASSSRGTEAFF. DNA sequence: TGCGCCAGCAGCTCCAGGGGGACTGAAGCTTTCTTT. The chain was built from TRBV5-1 and TRBJ1-1, and TRBD1 aligns with 7 junction nucleotides. The CDR3 starts with the cysteine, ends with the phenylalanine, and has 12 residues. Left in the record is the CDR3 DNA by itself, 36 bases read in frame from the first base. From a lookup of the germline V gene, CDR1 and CDR2 are SGHRS and YFSETQ. V and J are trimmed by 3 bases and 5 bases, and the gene matches miss 1 base of the junction.